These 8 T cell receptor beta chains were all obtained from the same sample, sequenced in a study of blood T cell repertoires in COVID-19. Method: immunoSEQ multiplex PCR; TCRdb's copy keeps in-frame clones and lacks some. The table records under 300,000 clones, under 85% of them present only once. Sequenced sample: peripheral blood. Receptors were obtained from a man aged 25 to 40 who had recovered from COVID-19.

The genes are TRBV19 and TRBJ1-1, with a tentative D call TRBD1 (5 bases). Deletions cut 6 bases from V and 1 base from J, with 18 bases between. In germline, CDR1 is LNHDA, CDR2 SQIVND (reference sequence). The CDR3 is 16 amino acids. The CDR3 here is CASSKLIGTENTEAFF. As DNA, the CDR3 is TGTGCCAGTAGCAAGCTTATCGGGACTGAGAACACTGAAGCTTTCTTT.

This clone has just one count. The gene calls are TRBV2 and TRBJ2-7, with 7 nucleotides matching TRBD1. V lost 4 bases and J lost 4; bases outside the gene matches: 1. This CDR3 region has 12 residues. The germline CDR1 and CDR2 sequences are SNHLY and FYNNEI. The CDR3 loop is CASSVGQYEQYV. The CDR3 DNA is TGTGCCAGCAGTGTGGGACAGTACGAGCAGTACGTC.

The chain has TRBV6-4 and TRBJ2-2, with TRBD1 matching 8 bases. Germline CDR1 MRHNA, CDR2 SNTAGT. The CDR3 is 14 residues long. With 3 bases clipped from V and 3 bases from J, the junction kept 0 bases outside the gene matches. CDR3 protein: CASSEGQDTGELFF. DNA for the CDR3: TGTGCCAGCAGTGAGGGACAGGACACCGGGGAGCTGTTTTTT.

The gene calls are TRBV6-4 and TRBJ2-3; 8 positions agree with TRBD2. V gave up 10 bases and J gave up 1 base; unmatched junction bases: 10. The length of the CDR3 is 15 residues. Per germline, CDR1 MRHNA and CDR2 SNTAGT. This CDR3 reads CAILLTAGGTDTQYF. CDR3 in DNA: TGTGCCATCCTCCTGACAGCGGGGGGCACAGATACGCAGTATTTT.

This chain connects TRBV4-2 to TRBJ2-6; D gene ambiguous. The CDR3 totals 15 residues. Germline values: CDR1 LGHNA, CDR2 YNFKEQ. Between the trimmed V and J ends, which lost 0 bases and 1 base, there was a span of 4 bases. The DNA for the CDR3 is TGTGCCAGCAGCCAAGAGTCTTCTGGGGCCAACGTCCTGACTTTC. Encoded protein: CASSQESSGANVLTF.

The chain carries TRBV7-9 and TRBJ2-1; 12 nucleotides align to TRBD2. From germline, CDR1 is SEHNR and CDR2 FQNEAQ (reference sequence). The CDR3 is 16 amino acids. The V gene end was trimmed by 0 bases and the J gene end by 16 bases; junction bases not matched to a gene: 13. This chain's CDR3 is CASSLALAGGPSPEFF. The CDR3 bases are TGTGCCAGCAGCTTAGCGCTAGCGGGGGGGCCTTCGCCCGAATTCTTC.

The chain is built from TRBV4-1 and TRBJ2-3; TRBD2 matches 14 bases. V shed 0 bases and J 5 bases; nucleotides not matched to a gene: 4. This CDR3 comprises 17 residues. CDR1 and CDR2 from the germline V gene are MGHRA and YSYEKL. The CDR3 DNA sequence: TGCGCCAGCAGCCAAGACGGACTAGCGGGGGGACGAGATACGCAGTATTTT. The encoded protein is CASSQDGLAGGRDTQYF.

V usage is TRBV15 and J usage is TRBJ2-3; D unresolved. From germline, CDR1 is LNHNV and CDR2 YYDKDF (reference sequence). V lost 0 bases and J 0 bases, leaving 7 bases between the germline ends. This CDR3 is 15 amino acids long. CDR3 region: CATSRDLLSTDTQYF. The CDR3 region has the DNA TGTGCCACCAGCAGAGACCTCTTAAGCACAGATACGCAGTATTTT.